The next 24 T cell receptor beta chains were all read from a single sample in a study of brain T cells in children with intractable seizures. Using immunoSEQ multiplex PCR, the repertoire was profiled, and TCRdb retains in-frame clones only, with some absent. The sample has roughly 110,000 clones, 94% seen once. The specimen comprised peripheral blood, sampled at surgery. All receptors come from a boy in the first two years of life with hemimegalencephaly and intractable seizures.

This rearrangement joins TRBV9 to TRBJ1-1; D is unclear. The germline V gene encodes CDR1 SGDLS and CDR2 YYNGEE. The CDR3 runs 15 residues. Trimming shortened V by 0 bases and J by 0 bases, and 9 bases separated the two germline ends. The DNA of the CDR3 is TGTGCCAGCAGCGTAGGGGAAGGGTTGAACACTGAAGCTTTCTTT. This translates into CASSVGEGLNTEAFF.

The chain employs TRBV12-3 or TRBV12-4 and TRBJ2-5; D is uncertain. Between the trimmed V and J ends, which lost 2 bases and 5 bases, there was a span of 9 bases. This CDR3 is built from 13 residues. CDR3 coding DNA: TGTGCCAGCAGTTTAATGAAAGGGGAGACCCAGTACTTC. Translation gives CASSLMKGETQYF.

V usage is TRBV18 and J usage is TRBJ2-7; D call uncertain. This CDR3 has 15 amino acids. Germline V gene data show CDR1 as KGHSH and CDR2 as LQKENI. V lost 2 bases and J 0 bases, leaving 11 bases between the germline ends. CDR3 in amino acids: CASSPGPIFSYEQYF. In nucleotides, the CDR3 is TGTGCCAGCTCACCAGGGCCGATATTCTCCTACGAGCAGTACTTC. Using reference TRBV18 and TRBJ2-7 for the parts outside the CDR3, the full variable domain is NAGVMQNPRHLVRRRGQEARLRCSPMKGHSHVYWYRQLPEEGLKFMVYLQKENIIDESGMPKERFSAEFPKEGPSILRIQQVVRGDSAAYFCASSPGPIFSYEQYFGPGTRLTVT.

The genes are TRBV2 and TRBJ2-7, with 9 nucleotides matching TRBD2. CDR1 and CDR2 from the germline V gene are SNHLY and FYNNEI. With V trimmed by 0 bases and J by 5 bases, 5 bases remained unmatched. This CDR3 has 15 amino acids. CDR3 sequence (DNA): TGTGCCAGCAGTGAAGCGGGCCTAGCGGGAAACGAGCAGTACTTC. Encoded protein: CASSEAGLAGNEQYF. Using reference TRBV2 and TRBJ2-7 for the parts outside the CDR3, the full variable domain is EPEVTQTPSHQVTQMGQEVILRCVPISNHLYFYWYRQILGQKVEFLVSFYNNEISEKSEIFDDQFSVERPDGSNFTLKIRSTKLEDSAMYFCASSEAGLAGNEQYFGPGTRLTVT.

V gene TRBV6-4 combines with J gene TRBJ2-3, with 11 bases fitting TRBD2. The CDR3 extends over 20 amino acids. Trimming removed 2 bases from V and 4 bases from J; junction bases left unmatched: 17. Germline-derived CDR1 and CDR2 are MRHNA and SNTAGT. The CDR3 here is CASSDPFKVAGGPGPDTQYF. The CDR3 DNA reads as TGTGCCAGCAGTGACCCCTTTAAAGTAGCGGGAGGGCCAGGTCCAGATACGCAGTATTTT.

This clone counts as medium-sized (0.01 to 0.1%). The V gene is TRBV11-1, the J gene TRBJ1-2; 8 positions match TRBD1. The CDR3 consists of 14 residues. Germline V gives CDR1 SGHAT, CDR2 FQDESV (reference sequence). Losses at the gene ends were 5 bases for V and 5 bases for J; bases not matched to a gene: 7. CDR3 coding DNA: TGTGCCAGCAGCACCGGGACAGGACTGTATGGCTACACCTTC. This translates into CASSTGTGLYGYTF.

This chain joins TRBV5-1 and TRBJ2-1, with 15 positions matching TRBD2. J gave up 3 bases and V 5 bases, and 6 bases lay outside the gene matches. This CDR3 contains 17 residues. Per germline, CDR1 SGHRS and CDR2 YFSETQ. CDR3 bases: TGCGCCAGCAGAACCGGGACTAGCGGGAGGCTCTACAATGAGCAGTTCTTC. Translated: CASRTGTSGRLYNEQFF.

The CDR3 DNA reads TGTGCCAGCAGGCAGCGGGACAGCCACAATGAGCAGTTCTTC. Residues: CASRQRDSHNEQFF. The chain carries TRBV6-5 and TRBJ2-1; the D gene could be TRBD1 or TRBD2 (7 bases each). Germline V gives CDR1 MNHEY, CDR2 SVGAGI. The CDR3 runs to 14 residues. The ends were cut back, 6 bases at V and 5 bases at J, with 14 bases in the middle.

This clone showed up just once. The chain combines TRBV7-2 with TRBJ2-1; 7 bases are a match to TRBD2. V dropped 1 base and J dropped 6; count of bases not matched to a gene: 3. The CDR3 is made up of 14 amino acids. Germline loops: CDR1 SGHTA, CDR2 FQGNSA. In DNA form, the CDR3 reads TGTGCCAGCAGCTTAGTCGGGACTACCAATGAGCAGTTCTTC. This gives the protein CASSLVGTTNEQFF.

The V gene is TRBV6-6, the J gene TRBJ1-2; perhaps TRBD1 as D (6 bases). The V and J ends lost 6 bases and 0 bases respectively, with 14 bases between them. Germline CDR1 reads MNHNY; CDR2 reads SVGAGI (reference sequence). The CDR3 totals 15 residues. The CDR3 here is CASSLLGAPNYGYTF. In DNA form, the CDR3 reads TGTGCCAGCAGCTTACTGGGGGCCCCTAACTATGGCTACACCTTC.

This chain connects TRBV9 to TRBJ1-5, with TRBD1 identical over 12 bases. The CDR3 consists of 20 residues. Germline loops: CDR1 SGDLS, CDR2 YYNGEE. J was trimmed by 4 bases and V by 3 bases; bases with no gene match: 17. The CDR3 DNA reads TGTGCCAGCAGCGGCTACCGGGACAGGGGGCGCGCTCCCGCTAATCAGCCCCAGCATTTT. Residues: CASSGYRDRGRAPANQPQHF.

This clone was found once. The V call is TRBV24-1, the J call TRBJ2-1; a weak D match, TRBD2 (7 bases). V was cut by 1 base and J by 0 bases, with 12 bases left in between. Germline loops: CDR1 KGHDR, CDR2 SFDVKD. The CDR3 sequence is 17 residues long. Here the CDR3 reads CATSDFRGASSYNEQFF. CDR3 sequence (DNA): TGTGCCACCAGTGATTTTCGGGGGGCGAGCTCCTACAATGAGCAGTTCTTC.

The V and J genes are TRBV5-1 and TRBJ2-3, with 7 bases that match TRBD2. The CDR3 runs to 16 residues. J gave up 4 bases and V 0 bases, and 8 bases lay outside the gene matches. The germline gives CDR1 SGHRS, CDR2 YFSETQ. The CDR3: CASSLDGGSGADTQYF. The CDR3 DNA follows: TGCGCCAGCAGCTTGGATGGCGGGAGTGGGGCAGATACGCAGTATTTT.

This chain links TRBV7-9 with TRBJ2-5, with TRBD2 matching 12 bases. The CDR3 runs to 17 residues. Germline lookup yields CDR1 SEHNR and CDR2 FQNEAQ (reference sequence). V shed 3 bases and J 4 bases; nucleotides not matched to a gene: 9. The CDR3 coding sequence is TGTGCCAGCAGCTTCAGACTAGCGGGAGATATGGGAGAGACCCAGTACTTC. It yields the protein CASSFRLAGDMGETQYF. Together with reference TRBV7-9 and TRBJ2-5, the CDR3 gives the full variable domain: DTGVSQNPRHKITKRGQNVTFRCDPISEHNRLYWYRQTLGQGPEFLTYFQNEAQLEKSRLLSDRFSAERPKGSFSTLEIQRTEQGDSAMYLCASSFRLAGDMGETQYFGPGTRLLVL.

The chain joins TRBV29-1 to TRBJ2-6; D may be TRBD1 or TRBD2 (6 bases each). V lost 6 bases, J lost 4 bases, and 13 bases lay in between. Germline-derived CDR1 and CDR2 are SQVTM and ANQGSEA. The CDR3 extends over 14 amino acids. The CDR3 spells CSVVGGPGANVLTF. The CDR3 DNA is TGCAGCGTCGTTGGGGGGCCCGGGGCCAACGTCCTGACTTTC.

V usage is TRBV9 and J usage is TRBJ2-7, with TRBD1 matching 9 bases. The CDR3 consists of 14 residues. V shed 2 bases and J 2 bases; nucleotides not matched to a gene: 2. Germline lookup yields CDR1 SGDLS and CDR2 YYNGEE. In DNA, the CDR3 is TGTGCCAGCAGCGTGGGACAGGGTCCCTACGAGCAGTACTTC. This encodes CASSVGQGPYEQYF.

The CDR3 sequence is CASSLARRETQYF. The CDR3 nucleotides are TGTGCCAGCAGCTTGGCCCGTCGGGAGACCCAGTACTTC. The rearrangement joins TRBV5-8 to TRBJ2-5; the D is unclear. V was pared by 0 bases and J by 5 bases, with 8 bases between. The CDR3 contains 13 residues. Germline V gives CDR1 SGHTS, CDR2 YDEGEE.

This clone was seen a single time. The CDR3, as DNA: TGTGCCTCCCGCAAAACCCGGACGGGGTACGAGCAGTACTTC. It is translated as CASRKTRTGYEQYF. The chain combines TRBV19 with TRBJ2-7, with TRBD2 as a possible D gene (5 bases). Germline assignment: CDR1 LNHDA and CDR2 SQIVND (reference sequence). The CDR3 length is 14 residues. Trimming removed 11 bases at V and 4 bases at J, with 21 bases between.

The chain couples TRBV2 to TRBJ2-1, with 10 bases lining up with TRBD2. The CDR3 consists of 14 residues. The V and J ends lost 4 bases and 5 bases, in that order; junction bases with no gene match: 2. Germline loops: CDR1 SNHLY, CDR2 FYNNEI. CDR3 sequence: CASSGTSGNNEQFF. The CDR3 nucleotides are TGTGCCAGCAGTGGGACTAGCGGAAACAATGAGCAGTTCTTC.

This rearrangement joins TRBV7-2 to TRBJ2-3; 8 positions match TRBD1. The CDR3 covers 12 residues. Germline V lookup: CDR1 SGHTA, CDR2 FQGNSA. V lost 6 bases to trimming and J lost 11 bases; unmatched junction nucleotides: 7. CDR3 loop: CASRPTGGKQYF. The DNA for the CDR3 is TGTGCCAGCAGGCCTACAGGGGGGAAGCAGTATTTT.

The sample holds one count of this clone. V usage is TRBV5-6 and J usage is TRBJ2-7, with a tentative D call TRBD2 (5 bases). The length of the CDR3 is 15 residues. Germline lookup yields CDR1 SGHDT and CDR2 YYEEEE. V gave up 0 bases and J gave up 2 bases, with 12 bases separating them. CDR3 in amino acids: CASSLDGKLTYEQYF. The CDR3 nucleotides read TGTGCCAGCAGCTTGGACGGGAAGCTGACCTACGAGCAGTACTTC.

The chain uses TRBV5-8 and TRBJ2-7; D might be TRBD1 or TRBD2, each matching 6 bases. The CDR3 is made up of 15 amino acids. V lost 4 bases to trimming and J lost 2 bases, with 16 bases between them. The germline V gene has CDR1 SGHTS and CDR2 YDEGEE. The CDR3 region is CASSPRGPGTYEQYF. The CDR3, as DNA: TGTGCCAGCAGCCCCCGGGGGCCCGGCACCTACGAGCAGTACTTC.

This sequence joins TRBV3-1 (or the pseudogene TRBV3-2) and TRBJ1-2; D perhaps matches TRBD1 (6 bases). V lost 4 bases and J lost 8, with 14 bases in between. Germline CDR1 is LGHDT and CDR2 is YNNKEL (reference sequence). The length of the CDR3 is 13 residues. CDR3 bases: TGTGCCAGCAGCCTGACAGGAGTTGAGGGCTACACCTTC. Protein sequence: CASSLTGVEGYTF.

The rearrangement links TRBV11-2 to TRBJ1-2, with 7 bases matching TRBD1. This CDR3 is 14 amino acids long. Germline values: CDR1 SGHAT, CDR2 FQNNGV. The V and J ends lost 1 base and 4 bases, in that order; junction bases with no gene match: 3. In nucleotides, the CDR3 is TGTGCCAGCAGCTTAGTCGACAGGGTCTATGGCTACACCTTC. This sequence encodes CASSLVDRVYGYTF.